The clone carrying this TCR beta chain was found a few times. Its target is unknown. This record belongs to a study of post-analysis software for immune sequencing data. Every TCR beta cDNA library bore unique molecular identifiers. Starting from roughly 1 to 10 million T cells, the study yielded 450,000 to 500,000 cDNA molecules. TCRdb processed the PCR reads anew with MiXCR; each CDR3 protein has one entry. The sample lists around 400,000 distinct CDR3 sequences; around 33% were seen once. In germline, CDR1 is LGHNA, CDR2 YNFKEQ. The V end lost 1 base, the J end lost 1 base, and 12 bases lay between the germline ends. This CDR3 region has 16 residues. The study's findings and limits: About five TRBV segments appeared more often in patients than in controls, and TRBV5-6, TRBV5-1 and TRBV20-1 were among these. Multiple sclerosis was associated with a significant reduction in normalized Chao1 diversity relative to controls. Samples sharing a preparation batch grouped tightly together when assessed by F measure.

The clonotype originates from a girl aged 10 to 17 with multiple sclerosis. Material for sequencing was blood. This rearrangement joins TRBV4-2 to TRBJ2-3; perhaps TRBD2 as D (6 bases). The CDR3 protein is CASSQATSRGTDTQYF. In DNA form, the CDR3 reads TGTGCCAGCAGCCAAGCAACTAGCCGGGGCACAGATACGCAGTATTTT.